Below are 14 T cell receptor beta chains sequenced from a single sample in a study of OX40 agonist ivuxolimab in advanced cancers. TCRdb's copy holds only in-frame clones and misses some; the assay was immunoSEQ multiplex PCR. Among about 83,000 clones listed, about 85% were seen once. Source: CD4+ or CD8+ T cells sorted from blood, taken in a trial of the OX40 agonist ivuxolimab. The origin of the receptors is an adult with an advanced solid tumor such as melanoma, head and neck, liver or kidney cancer.

The chain joins TRBV29-1 to TRBJ1-4; D remains ambiguous. Trimming took 4 bases from V and 3 from J, leaving 9 bases between them. The CDR3 is 13 amino acids. Germline V gives CDR1 SQVTM, CDR2 ANQGSEA. The CDR3 DNA is TGCAGCGTTGGCGAGGTCCCTAATGAAAAACTGTTTTTT. As protein: CSVGEVPNEKLFF.

The rearrangement uses TRBV19 and TRBJ1-4; D is perhaps TRBD1 (5 bases). Germline CDR1 reads LNHDA; CDR2 reads SQIVND (reference sequence). The CDR3 length is 14 residues. V was pared by 3 bases and J by 7 bases, with 12 bases between. The CDR3 spells CASSIQGFSEKLFF. The CDR3 bases are TGTGCCAGTAGTATCCAGGGATTTAGTGAAAAACTGTTTTTT.

The chain carries TRBV5-1 and TRBJ2-7; 9 bases map to TRBD2. Germline V CDR1 and CDR2: SGHRS, YFSETQ. V was clipped by 3 bases and J by 2 bases; unmatched bases: 6. The CDR3 loop spans 15 amino acids. CDR3 sequence (DNA): TGCGCCAGCAGCTCGGTAAGCGGGGGGCCCTACGAGCAGTACTTC. Protein: CASSSVSGGPYEQYF.

Only one count was recorded for this clone. The chain carries TRBV6-4 and TRBJ2-3; D might be TRBD1 or TRBD2, each matching 5 bases. The germline V and J ends were trimmed by 4 bases and 6 bases, with 17 bases remaining between them. In germline, CDR1 is MRHNA, CDR2 SNTAGT. This CDR3 spans 15 amino acids. CDR3 coding DNA: TGTGCCAGCAGTGGAGGGGCTAACAGCTGGGATACGCAGTATTTT. Its translation: CASSGGANSWDTQYF.

This chain uses TRBV7-9 with TRBJ1-1; D possibly corresponds to TRBD1 (5 bases). The CDR3 is 17 amino acids. CDR1 and CDR2 from the germline V gene are SEHNR and FQNEAQ (reference sequence). V lost 6 bases and J lost 1, with 21 bases in between. The CDR3 coding sequence is TGTGCCAGCAGGTCCGACGGGGCAGGACTTAGGAACACTGAAGCTTTCTTT. Translated, it gives CASRSDGAGLRNTEAFF. The whole variable domain, remainder taken from reference TRBV7-9 and TRBJ1-1, is DTGVSQNPRHKITKRGQNVTFRCDPISEHNRLYWYRQTLGQGPEFLTYFQNEAQLEKSRLLSDRFSAERPKGSFSTLEIQRTEQGDSAMYLCASRSDGAGLRNTEAFFGQGTRLTVV.

This chain uses TRBV12-5 with TRBJ2-2, with D maybe TRBD2 (5 bases). The germline V gene encodes CDR1 LGHNT and CDR2 FRNRAP. Trimming pared 6 bases from V and 7 bases from J, leaving 12 bases between. This CDR3 is 13 amino acids long. CDR3 in DNA: TGTGCTAGTGGAATTCCAGGAGGCGGGGAGCTGTTTTTT. Amino acid sequence: CASGIPGGGELFF.

The table lists this clone with a few counts. The V call is TRBV5-1, the J call TRBJ1-3, with 9 bases identical to TRBD1. The CDR3 extends over 16 amino acids. Germline CDR1 reads SGHRS; CDR2 reads YFSETQ. With V trimmed by 4 bases and J by 1 base, 6 bases remained unmatched. CDR3 in amino acids: CASSRDRVDSGNTIYF. Written as DNA, the CDR3 is TGCGCCAGCAGCCGGGACAGGGTGGATTCTGGAAACACCATATATTTT.

CDR3 in amino acids: CASSYHANTEAFF. CDR3 in DNA: TGTGCCAGCAGTTACCACGCGAACACTGAAGCTTTCTTT. The rearrangement uses TRBV6-5 and TRBJ1-1; D not resolved. There are 13 residues in the CDR3. V lost 2 bases and J lost 1, with 5 bases in between. Germline CDR1 and CDR2: MNHEY and SVGAGI.

This chain connects TRBV6-1 to TRBJ2-7; D is undetermined. The germline V and J ends were trimmed by 6 bases and 2 bases, with 11 bases remaining between them. Per germline, CDR1 MNHNS and CDR2 SASEGT. The CDR3 has 13 amino acids. As DNA, the CDR3 is TGTGCCAGCAGCCCGGGCATCACCTACGAGCAGTACTTC. This gives the protein CASSPGITYEQYF.

The V and J genes are TRBV30 and TRBJ1-2, with D possibly matching TRBD1 (6 bases). Germline V gene data show CDR1 as GTSNPN and CDR2 as SVGIG (reference sequence). CDR3 length: 11 residues. V was pared by 5 bases and J by 14 bases, with 18 bases between. Here the CDR3 reads CAWADLQGGTF. The CDR3 region has the DNA TGTGCCTGGGCCGATTTACAGGGAGGAACCTTC.

This chain connects TRBV7-2 to TRBJ2-5; 10 bases map to TRBD2. V dropped 1 base and J dropped 5; count of bases not matched to a gene: 1. Germline lookup yields CDR1 SGHTA and CDR2 FQGNSA. The CDR3 sequence is 14 residues long. CDR3 sequence (DNA): TGTGCCAGCAGCTTAGTAGCGGGGGGCGAGACCCAGTACTTC. This encodes CASSLVAGGETQYF.

The chain links TRBV7-2 to TRBJ2-7; maybe TRBD1 (6 bases). The CDR3 spans 15 residues. Trimming shortened V by 3 bases and J by 6 bases, and 18 bases separated the two germline ends. CDR1 is SGHTA, CDR2 FQGNSA, per germline. In DNA, the CDR3 is TGTGCCAGCAGCTTGAGGTGGGACCGAGGGGGCGAGCAGTACTTC. Its translation: CASSLRWDRGGEQYF.

The chain carries TRBV11-2 and TRBJ1-4; a weak D match, TRBD1 (5 bases). CDR3 length equals 17 residues. V lost 5 bases to trimming and J lost 0 bases, with 16 bases between them. Germline V CDR1 and CDR2: SGHAT, FQNNGV. CDR3 loop: CASSPLGTSPTNEKLFF. The CDR3 DNA reads TGTGCCAGCAGCCCGCTCGGGACTTCTCCAACTAATGAAAAACTGTTTTTT.

The chain is built from TRBV29-1 and TRBJ1-5; maybe TRBD1 (6 bases). Germline V gene sequence: CDR1 SQVTM, CDR2 ANQGSEA. This CDR3 has 15 amino acids. Trimming pared 6 bases from V and 0 bases from J, leaving 15 bases between. The CDR3 region is CSVLTRGPSNQPQHF. For the CDR3, the DNA is TGCAGCGTCCTCACCAGGGGACCTAGCAATCAGCCCCAGCATTTT.